This T cell receptor (beta chain) was recorded in a study of Graves' ophthalmopathy and Graves' hyperthyroidism. Notes on the study in general: Sensitivity reached more than 70% and specificity about 72% when the model predicted ophthalmopathy progression.

RNA served as the template for amplifying TCR beta CDR3 regions. HTBI primers primed a first-round RT-PCR, and a second-round multiplex PCR followed. From the multiplex PCR reads, TCRdb called clonotypes with MiXCR, one entry per CDR3 protein. Among about 370,000 distinct CDR3 sequences listed, about a sixth were seen once. This clonotype occurred many times. Its antigen is undetermined. The CDR3 length is 14 residues. Germline CDR1 reads SQVTM; CDR2 reads ANQGSEA. Trimming took 4 bases from V and 1 from J, leaving 10 bases between them. Ophthalmopathy not arising within 18 months of follow-up defined hyperthyroidism as stable. Excluded: other autoimmune disease, uncontrolled infection, pregnancy or lactation.

Source material: peripheral blood. This TCR derives from an adult woman with stable Graves' hyperthyroidism. V is TRBV29-1 and J is TRBJ2-2; a weak D match, TRBD1 (5 bases). CDR3 amino acids: CSVGARENTGELFF. The DNA of the CDR3 is TGCAGCGTTGGGGCCAGGGAGAACACCGGGGAGCTGTTTTTT.